The 20 T cell receptor beta chains reported below all come from one sample, sequenced in a study of blood T cell repertoires in COVID-19. Sequencing used immunoSEQ multiplex PCR; TCRdb keeps in-frame clones, though not all of them. The repertoire has fewer than 250,000 clones, roughly four fifths of them found once; the top ten carry about 4.4%. Source material: peripheral blood. These receptors were collected from a woman aged 70-85 years with acute or convalescent COVID-19.

The genes are TRBV19 and TRBJ2-1; no clear D gene. From germline, CDR1 is LNHDA and CDR2 SQIVND (reference sequence). V was shortened by 3 bases and J by 8 bases, with 14 bases between the two germline ends. The CDR3 length is 14 residues. CDR3 sequence reads: CASSIKSGLYEQFF. DNA for the CDR3: TGTGCCAGTAGTATCAAAAGTGGGCTCTATGAGCAGTTCTTC. The whole variable domain, filled in from reference TRBV19 and TRBJ2-1, reads DGGITQSPKYLFRKEGQNVTLSCEQNLNHDAMYWYRQDPGQGLRLIYYSQIVNDFQKGDIAEGYSVSREKKESFPLTVTSAQKNPTAFYLCASSIKSGLYEQFFGPGTRLTVL.

The V and J genes are TRBV20-1 and TRBJ1-6, with D possibly TRBD1 on 5 matching bases. V dropped 3 bases and J dropped 0 bases, with 12 bases sitting between them. CDR3 length: 16 amino acids. From germline, CDR1 is DFQATT and CDR2 SNEGSKA (reference sequence). CDR3 loop: CSASYGGGSYNSPLHF. In DNA form, the CDR3 reads TGCAGTGCTAGTTATGGGGGAGGCTCCTATAATTCACCCCTCCACTTT.

J is TRBJ2-1 and V is TRBV3-1 (or the pseudogene TRBV3-2); no reliable D call. The CDR3 is 15 residues long. Germline lookup yields CDR1 LGHDT and CDR2 YNNKEL (reference sequence). Deletions cut 4 bases from V and 1 base from J, with 11 bases between. CDR3 bases: TGTGCCAGCAGCCCCCGCGGCAGATCCTACAATGAGCAGTTCTTC. Its protein is CASSPRGRSYNEQFF.

The chain uses TRBV5-8 and TRBJ2-7; D is possibly TRBD2 (5 bases). From germline, CDR1 is SGHTS and CDR2 YDEGEE. The CDR3 is 12 amino acids. V was trimmed by 4 bases and J by 10 bases, leaving 15 bases between them. This CDR3 reads CASSRGYYSQYF. The CDR3 DNA is TGTGCCAGCAGCCGCGGGTACTATTCCCAGTACTTC.

The chain joins TRBV11-2 to TRBJ2-6; no definite D call. V lost 1 base and J lost 0, with 4 bases in between. Germline assignment: CDR1 SGHAT and CDR2 FQNNGV. This CDR3 spans 15 amino acids. The CDR3 nucleotides read TGTGCCAGCAGCTTAGCTCCCTCTGGGGCCAACGTCCTGACTTTC. Its translation: CASSLAPSGANVLTF.

The V call is TRBV10-3, the J call TRBJ2-7; 7 bases map to TRBD2. With V trimmed by 0 bases and J by 3 bases, 2 bases remained unmatched. The CDR3 runs 14 residues. Per germline, CDR1 ENHRY and CDR2 SYGVKD. CDR3 nucleotide sequence: TGTGCCATCAGTGAGTCGGGACTACACTACGAGCAGTACTTC. Translating it yields CAISESGLHYEQYF.

The rearrangement uses TRBV9 and TRBJ1-3; D uncertain. Germline CDR1 SGDLS, CDR2 YYNGEE. The CDR3 is 15 amino acids. V was pared by 3 bases and J by 4 bases, with 14 bases between. CDR3 residues: CASSADLAPGNTIYF. The CDR3, as DNA: TGTGCCAGCAGCGCGGACCTAGCTCCCGGAAACACCATATATTTT. Together with reference TRBV9 and TRBJ1-3, the CDR3 gives the full variable domain: DSGVTQTPKHLITATGQRVTLRCSPRSGDLSVYWYQQSLDQGLQFLIQYYNGEERAKGNILERFSAQQFPDLHSELNLSSLELGDSALYFCASSADLAPGNTIYFGEGSWLTVV.

The V call is TRBV9, the J call TRBJ2-1, with no clear D. V was shortened by 3 bases and J by 5 bases, with 12 bases between the two germline ends. Germline V CDR1 and CDR2: SGDLS, YYNGEE. The CDR3 is 14 amino acids. This CDR3 is CASSALLRDNEQFF. Written as DNA, the CDR3 is TGTGCCAGCAGCGCTCTACTACGGGACAATGAGCAGTTCTTC.

The table lists this clone with a few counts. This chain links TRBV12-5 with TRBJ2-1; D gene ambiguous. Trimming stripped 3 bases from V and 4 bases from J, with 4 bases between. CDR1 and CDR2 from the germline V gene are LGHNT and FRNRAP. This CDR3 comprises 12 residues. In nucleotides, the CDR3 is TGTGCTAGTGGTTTAGAGTACAATGAGCAGTTCTTC. Translated, it gives CASGLEYNEQFF. The full variable domain, with the rest looked up from reference TRBV12-5 and TRBJ2-1, is DARVTQTPRHKVTEMGQEVTMRCQPILGHNTVFWYRQTMMQGLELLAYFRNRAPLDDSGMPKDRFSAEMPDATLATLKIQPSEPRDSAVYFCASGLEYNEQFFGPGTRLTVL.

The CDR3 nucleotides read TGTGCCAGCAGCCTAGACCAGATTCCGCCGGGGACCCAGTACTTC. It encodes CASSLDQIPPGTQYF. This chain links TRBV7-2 with TRBJ2-5; D is uncertain. Trimming cost V 5 bases and J 7 bases, with 20 bases left between them. Germline V gives CDR1 SGHTA, CDR2 FQGNSA. The CDR3 loop spans 15 amino acids.

Regarding this clone: Additional DNA sequences in this sample encode the identical CDR3. The chain uses TRBV6-5 and TRBJ2-7; maybe TRBD1 (6 bases). Looked up from germline, CDR1 is MNHEY and CDR2 is SVGAGI. This CDR3 has 15 amino acids. Between the trimmed V and J ends, which lost 5 bases and 5 bases, there was a span of 19 bases. In nucleotides, the CDR3 is TGTGCCAGCAGTCAATACCCCCAGGGGCGGGACGAGCAGTACTTC. Translating it yields CASSQYPQGRDEQYF.

The chain uses TRBV3-1 (or the pseudogene TRBV3-2) and TRBJ1-2; D unresolved. In germline, CDR1 is LGHDT, CDR2 YNNKEL (reference sequence). This CDR3 contains 12 residues. V lost 0 bases to trimming and J lost 4 bases, with 3 bases between them. The CDR3 DNA follows: TGTGCCAGCAGCCAAGACGGCTATGGCTACACCTTC. This gives the protein CASSQDGYGYTF.

This sequence joins TRBV18 and TRBJ2-7; D is perhaps TRBD2 (7 bases). Trimming pared 8 bases from V and 4 bases from J, leaving 18 bases between. The CDR3 extends over 14 amino acids. Germline CDR1 and CDR2: KGHSH and LQKENI. This CDR3 reads CASQGGGQRYEQYF. DNA for the CDR3: TGTGCCAGCCAGGGAGGGGGACAAAGGTACGAGCAGTACTTC.

The chain carries TRBV19 and TRBJ1-2, with 12 positions matching TRBD1. Germline V lookup: CDR1 LNHDA, CDR2 SQIVND (reference sequence). The CDR3 runs 16 residues. Unmatched junction bases numbered 3, after V lost 2 bases and J lost 2 bases. CDR3 nucleotide sequence: TGTGCCAGTAGTATACCCGGGACAGGGGGCAACTATGGCTACACCTTC. Its protein is CASSIPGTGGNYGYTF.

The chain has TRBV5-6 and TRBJ2-7; D gene unclear. In germline, CDR1 is SGHDT, CDR2 YYEEEE. Trimming shortened V by 1 base and J by 3 bases, and 11 bases separated the two germline ends. This CDR3 spans 14 amino acids. The CDR3 nucleotides are TGTGCCAGCAGCTTGTGGGCCCTCTACTACGAGCAGTACTTC. Protein sequence: CASSLWALYYEQYF.

The genes are TRBV6-6 and TRBJ2-7; D not certain. Germline V lookup: CDR1 MNHNY, CDR2 SVGAGI (reference sequence). This CDR3 region has 15 residues. V was pared by 2 bases and J by 3 bases, with 14 bases between. CDR3 residues: CASSYENAGGYEQYF. The CDR3 coding sequence is TGTGCCAGCAGTTACGAGAATGCTGGTGGCTACGAGCAGTACTTC.

V usage is TRBV5-4 and J usage is TRBJ1-1, with no clear D. In germline, CDR1 is SGHNT, CDR2 YYREEE (reference sequence). The germline V and J ends were trimmed by 4 bases and 2 bases, with 15 bases remaining between them. The CDR3 has 15 residues. CDR3 amino acids: CASSPSGSLNTEAFF. The CDR3 coding sequence is TGTGCCAGCAGCCCCTCGGGAAGCCTAAACACTGAAGCTTTCTTT.

This clone appeared a single time. The chain combines TRBV19 with TRBJ1-5; D is unclear. In germline, CDR1 is LNHDA, CDR2 SQIVND (reference sequence). Trimming removed 3 bases from V and 0 bases from J, with 9 bases in between. This CDR3 contains 15 residues. This chain's CDR3 is CASSINQYSNQPQHF. DNA for the CDR3: TGTGCCAGTAGTATCAACCAGTATAGCAATCAGCCCCAGCATTTT.

The chain links TRBV11-2 to TRBJ1-6; D remains unclear. This CDR3 is built from 14 residues. Germline V CDR1 and CDR2: SGHAT, FQNNGV. Trimming pared 10 bases from V and 9 bases from J, leaving 19 bases between. The chain's CDR3 is CATLRQAIPSPLHF. The DNA of the CDR3 is TGTGCCACCCTCAGGCAGGCAATCCCTTCACCCCTCCACTTT.

The chain couples TRBV6-5 to TRBJ1-1; D unclear. The germline V gene encodes CDR1 MNHEY and CDR2 SVGAGI. V lost 0 bases and J 4 bases, leaving 12 bases between the germline ends. The CDR3 sequence is 15 residues long. The CDR3 region has the DNA TGTGCCAGCAGTTACTCGCGGGTTCTGAGCACTGAAGCTTTCTTT. It encodes CASSYSRVLSTEAFF.